The 4 T cell receptor beta chains listed next were all sequenced from one sample in a study of human T cells and chemical hapten exposure (dated by TCRdb to the early 2020s). The time point label corresponds to: patch test 2, 6 weeks after DPC sensitization. Per the publication, the treatment or condition label means: therapeutic diphenylcyclopropenone sensitization with weekly scalp DPC. Libraries were prepared through RACE. Sequenced on a NextSeq 500. The public sequencing data were trimmed at Q25 with fastp and processed into clonotypes with MiXCR by TCRdb, which kept only in-frame beta chains. Identical CDR3 proteins give one entry, which carries the most common genes and DNA. The sample profile shows about 42,000 distinct CDR3 sequences; 8.9% of them were found once. The ten largest clones add up to about 15% of the sample. This specimen consisted of whole blood, obtained in connection with sensitization to the hapten diphenylcyclopropenone (DPC). These receptors originate from a middle-aged woman with alopecia areata. Some clones in this sample may be carry-over from other donors' samples.

The chain uses TRBV7-2 and TRBJ2-5; 7 nucleotides line up with TRBD1. Germline trimming cut 2 bases from V and 5 bases from J; bases unmatched to any gene: 8. Germline CDR1 and CDR2: SGHTA and FQGNSA. CDR3 length: 15 residues. DNA for the CDR3: TGTGCCAGCAGCTTAACAGGGGAGTCCGGGGAGACCCAGTACTTC. It specifies CASSLTGESGETQYF.

This clonotype was seen more than once but under ten times. The chain couples TRBV28 to TRBJ2-4; TRBD1 matches at 10 bases. The CDR3 loop spans 15 amino acids. CDR1 and CDR2 (germline): MDHEN, SYDVKM. Losses at the gene ends were 6 bases for V and 8 bases for J; bases not matched to a gene: 10. This CDR3 is CASSADRGLRYIQYF. CDR3 nucleotide sequence: TGTGCCAGCAGCGCTGACAGGGGGCTGAGGTACATTCAGTACTTC.

This clonotype has ten or more counts. The rearrangement joins TRBV29-1 to TRBJ2-1; TRBD2 might be the D (6 bases). CDR1 is SQVTM, CDR2 ANQGSEA, per germline. V was pared by 3 bases and J by 3 bases, with 9 bases between. CDR3 length: 13 residues. Written as DNA, the CDR3 is TGCAGCGTTGACTGGCGGGGCTACAATGAGCAGTTCTTC. Residues: CSVDWRGYNEQFF.

This clonotype was observed many times. The chain has TRBV15 and TRBJ2-7, with a tentative D call TRBD1 (6 bases). V lost 0 bases and J 2 bases, leaving 23 bases between the germline ends. Looked up from germline, CDR1 is LNHNV and CDR2 is YYDKDF (reference sequence). CDR3 length equals 19 residues. Here the CDR3 reads CATSRDPTETGQWTYEQYF. CDR3 DNA sequence: TGTGCCACCAGCAGAGATCCTACCGAGACAGGACAATGGACCTACGAGCAGTACTTC.